The clone carrying this T cell receptor beta chain was picked up many times. As yet, its antigen is unknown. CDR1 and CDR2 (germline): DFQATT, SNEGSKA (reference sequence). The CDR3 runs to 15 residues. The V gene lost 2 bases and the J gene lost 2 bases, with 16 bases spanning the gap. This specimen comes from a study of T cell repertoires in cytomegalovirus infection. Across the whole study: Public TCR beta signatures marked donors with CMV infection and the matching HLA.

MiXCR was run by TCRdb on the reads, yielding one entry per CDR3 protein. The sample records 200,000 to 300,000 distinct CDR3 sequences, 6.5% being singletons. The study, taken as a whole, reports: Carriers of CMV plus the relevant HLA were identified by cumulative public TCR beta family frequency.

The sequenced sample was PBMCs. The chain has TRBV20-1 and TRBJ2-7; D may be TRBD1 (5 bases). The clonotype was recovered from a human donor in good health (CMV status not recorded). Some clones in this sample may be carry-over from other donors' samples. The CDR3 is CSARRPSAGPYEQYF. In nucleotides, the CDR3 is TGCAGTGCTAGACGCCCCTCGGCAGGGCCCTACGAGCAGTACTTC.